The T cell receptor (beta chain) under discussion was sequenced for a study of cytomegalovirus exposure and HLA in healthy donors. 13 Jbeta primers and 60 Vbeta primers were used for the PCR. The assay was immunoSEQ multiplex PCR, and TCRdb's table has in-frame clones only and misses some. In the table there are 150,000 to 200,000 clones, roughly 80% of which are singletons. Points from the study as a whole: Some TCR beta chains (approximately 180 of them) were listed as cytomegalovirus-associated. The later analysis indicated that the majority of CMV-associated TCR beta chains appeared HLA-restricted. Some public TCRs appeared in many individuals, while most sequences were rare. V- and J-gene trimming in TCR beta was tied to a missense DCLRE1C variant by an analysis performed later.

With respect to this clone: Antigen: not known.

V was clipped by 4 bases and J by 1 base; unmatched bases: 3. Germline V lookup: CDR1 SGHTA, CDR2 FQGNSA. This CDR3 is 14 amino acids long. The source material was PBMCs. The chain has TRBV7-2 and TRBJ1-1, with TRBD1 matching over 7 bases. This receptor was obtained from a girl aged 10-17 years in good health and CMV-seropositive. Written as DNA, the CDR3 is TGTGCCAGCAGCTCAAGGACAGGGAACACTGAAGCTTTCTTT. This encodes CASSSRTGNTEAFF.